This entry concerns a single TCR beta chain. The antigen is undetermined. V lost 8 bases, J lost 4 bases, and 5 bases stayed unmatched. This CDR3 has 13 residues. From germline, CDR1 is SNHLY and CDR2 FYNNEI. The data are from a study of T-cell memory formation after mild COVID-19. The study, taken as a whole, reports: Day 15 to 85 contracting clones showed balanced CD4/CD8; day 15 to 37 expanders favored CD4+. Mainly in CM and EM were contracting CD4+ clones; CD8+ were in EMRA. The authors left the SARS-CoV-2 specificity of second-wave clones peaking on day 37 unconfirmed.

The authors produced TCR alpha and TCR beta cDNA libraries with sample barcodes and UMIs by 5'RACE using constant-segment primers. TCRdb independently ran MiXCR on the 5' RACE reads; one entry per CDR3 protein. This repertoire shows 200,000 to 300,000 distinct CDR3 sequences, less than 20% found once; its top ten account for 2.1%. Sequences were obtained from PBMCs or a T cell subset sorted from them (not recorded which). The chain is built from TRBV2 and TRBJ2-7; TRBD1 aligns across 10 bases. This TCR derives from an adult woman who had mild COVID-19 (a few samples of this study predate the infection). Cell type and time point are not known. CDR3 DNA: TGTGCCAGCCGACAGGGGGCGGCTTACGAGCAGTACTTC. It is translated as CASRQGAAYEQYF.